One and the same sample provided the 24 T cell receptor beta chains below, sequenced in a study of cytomegalovirus exposure and HLA in healthy donors. With 60 Vbeta and 13 Jbeta primers, the PCR was carried out. Sequencing used immunoSEQ multiplex PCR; TCRdb keeps in-frame clones, though not all of them. The sample carries about 160,000 clones, approximately 79% recorded once. The sequenced sample consisted of PBMCs. These receptors all come from a man aged 35 to 55 in good health and CMV-seropositive.

V is TRBV7-9 and J is TRBJ1-4; 7 nucleotides line up with TRBD1. This CDR3 is 14 amino acids long. Trimming cost V 5 bases and J 8 bases; bases outside gene matches: 8. Germline V gives CDR1 SEHNR, CDR2 FQNEAQ (reference sequence). CDR3 region: CASSEAGTEEKLFF. In nucleotides, the CDR3 is TGTGCCAGCAGCGAAGCCGGGACAGAAGAAAAACTGTTTTTT.

By sample share, this clone is medium-sized. This specimen includes other DNA sequences encoding the same CDR3. The chain couples TRBV30 to TRBJ2-3; 10 bases agree with TRBD2. The CDR3 loop spans 18 amino acids. Germline assignment: CDR1 GTSNPN and CDR2 SVGIG (reference sequence). The J segment lost 0 bases and the V segment lost 3 bases, leaving 12 bases of the junction unmatched. In DNA form, the CDR3 reads TGTGCCTGGAGGTGGGGGGTAGCGGGGGGCTCTAGCACAGATACGCAGTATTTT. Its protein is CAWRWGVAGGSSTDTQYF.

This chain joins TRBV30 and TRBJ1-2; D not resolved. CDR1 GTSNPN and CDR2 SVGIG come from the germline V gene (reference sequence). CDR3 length: 11 residues. The germline V and J ends were trimmed by 7 bases and 4 bases, with 10 bases remaining between them. CDR3 nucleotides: TGTGCCTCCCCGGGAAGCTATGGCTACACCTTC. Protein: CASPGSYGYTF.

This clone was counted between two and nine times. The rearrangement joins TRBV6-5 to TRBJ1-1; 7 positions match TRBD1. The CDR3 is made up of 15 amino acids. The V gene's germline CDR1 is MNHEY and CDR2 SVGAGI. J was trimmed by 4 bases and V by 5 bases; bases with no gene match: 10. CDR3 loop: CASSVGTDPSTEAFF. In DNA form, the CDR3 reads TGTGCCAGCAGTGTTGGGACAGACCCGAGCACTGAAGCTTTCTTT.

The chain is built from TRBV5-6 and TRBJ1-4; TRBD1 aligns across 10 bases. Germline lookup yields CDR1 SGHDT and CDR2 YYEEEE. The CDR3 is made up of 13 amino acids. J gave up 7 bases and V 4 bases, and 1 base lay outside the gene matches. CDR3 bases: TGTGCCAGCAGCCGGACAGGGGGTGAAAAACTGTTTTTT. Amino acids: CASSRTGGEKLFF.

This chain joins TRBV19 and TRBJ1-5; D remains ambiguous. V was shortened by 3 bases and J by 7 bases, with 7 bases between the two germline ends. Germline CDR1 is LNHDA and CDR2 is SQIVND (reference sequence). The CDR3 runs to 12 residues. The CDR3 DNA follows: TGTGCCAGTAGTATCGAGGCCCAGCCCCAGCATTTT. This sequence encodes CASSIEAQPQHF.

The genes are TRBV2 and TRBJ2-5; 8 nucleotides match TRBD2. Trimming cost V 7 bases and J 5 bases; bases outside gene matches: 18. Germline CDR1 reads SNHLY; CDR2 reads FYNNEI. The CDR3 has 17 residues. CDR3 in amino acids: CASKRRAGAPSGETQYF. The CDR3, as DNA: TGTGCCAGCAAGCGTAGAGCGGGGGCCCCCAGCGGGGAGACCCAGTACTTC.

J is TRBJ1-2 and V is TRBV18, with D unclear. In germline, CDR1 is KGHSH, CDR2 LQKENI. Trimming removed 0 bases at V and 2 bases at J, with 7 bases between. The CDR3 has 14 residues. CDR3 sequence (DNA): TGTGCCAGCTCACCACCAACTGCGAACTATGGCTACACCTTC. Its translation is CASSPPTANYGYTF.

The chain recombines TRBV6-1 with TRBJ1-4; 9 nucleotides agree with TRBD1. This CDR3 has 15 residues. CDR1 and CDR2 from the germline V gene are MNHNS and SASEGT. The junction had 9 bases not matched to a gene; V was cut back by 5 bases and J by 8 bases. CDR3 sequence reads: CASSSEQGAQEKLFF. The CDR3 DNA reads as TGTGCCAGCAGTAGCGAACAGGGGGCGCAAGAAAAACTGTTTTTT.

The V and J genes are TRBV7-9 and TRBJ2-3; 8 bases match TRBD1. The CDR3 has 17 residues. V trimming: 5 bases; J trimming: 6 bases; junction bases outside the gene matches: 16. Germline lookup yields CDR1 SEHNR and CDR2 FQNEAQ (reference sequence). This CDR3 is CASSGQDWTGLRDTQYF. CDR3 sequence (DNA): TGTGCCAGCAGCGGACAAGACTGGACAGGGTTAAGGGATACGCAGTATTTT.

The V gene is TRBV27, the J gene TRBJ2-3; 13 bases are a match to TRBD2. With 5 bases clipped from V and 0 bases from J, the junction kept 5 bases outside the gene matches. Germline V gene lookup returns CDR1 MNHEY and CDR2 SMNVEV (reference sequence). The length of the CDR3 is 17 residues. The CDR3 coding sequence is TGTGCCAGCAGTCCGAGGACTAGCGGGGGTAGCACAGATACGCAGTATTTT. Protein product: CASSPRTSGGSTDTQYF.

The rearrangement uses TRBV11-1 and TRBJ2-1; 8 positions match TRBD1. V lost 4 bases and J lost 5; bases outside the gene matches: 7. This CDR3 has 15 residues. The germline gives CDR1 SGHAT, CDR2 FQDESV (reference sequence). The CDR3 nucleotides read TGTGCCAGCAGCTCGGGGCAGGGGGCACACAATGAGCAGTTCTTC. As protein: CASSSGQGAHNEQFF. Variable domain in full (rest from reference TRBV11-1 and TRBJ2-1): EAEVAQSPRYKITEKSQAVAFWCDPISGHATLYWYRQILGQGPELLVQFQDESVVDDSQLPKDRFSAERLKGVDSTLKIQPAELGDSAMYLCASSSGQGAHNEQFFGPGTRLTVL.

The rearrangement uses TRBV5-1 and TRBJ2-1, with TRBD2 matching over 7 bases. From germline, CDR1 is SGHRS and CDR2 YFSETQ. The CDR3 sequence is 15 residues long. Unmatched junction bases numbered 4, after V lost 0 bases and J lost 4 bases. The CDR3 coding sequence is TGCGCCAGCAGCTTGGGAGCGGGGAGATACAATGAGCAGTTCTTC. This codes for CASSLGAGRYNEQFF.

The chain has TRBV6-1 and TRBJ1-5; D may be TRBD1 (5 bases). Germline assignment: CDR1 MNHNS and CDR2 SASEGT. V was clipped by 4 bases and J by 4 bases, with 11 bases between them. The CDR3 spans 14 residues. The CDR3 protein is CASSVTGKNQPQHF. In DNA, the CDR3 is TGTGCCAGCAGTGTAACAGGAAAAAATCAGCCCCAGCATTTT.

The V and J genes are TRBV5-1 and TRBJ1-1; TRBD1 is a possible D gene (6 bases). V lost 3 bases and J lost 5, with 14 bases in between. Germline V gene sequence: CDR1 SGHRS, CDR2 YFSETQ. This CDR3 contains 14 residues. CDR3 region: CASSSGTQGTEAFF. CDR3 nucleotides: TGCGCCAGCAGCTCTGGTACCCAGGGGACTGAAGCTTTCTTT.

The chain employs TRBV6-5 and TRBJ1-1; 7 positions match TRBD1. The ends lost 2 bases at V and 4 bases at J; junction bases unmatched: 1. The CDR3 length is 13 residues. Germline CDR1 is MNHEY and CDR2 is SVGAGI. This CDR3 reads CASSYAGGTEAFF. CDR3 nucleotide sequence: TGTGCCAGCAGTTACGCAGGGGGCACTGAAGCTTTCTTT.

The rearrangement joins TRBV7-2 to TRBJ1-1, with TRBD1 as a possible D gene (6 bases). Trimming pared 1 base from V and 10 bases from J, leaving 16 bases between. CDR1 and CDR2 from the germline V gene are SGHTA and FQGNSA. CDR3 length equals 14 residues. CDR3 in DNA: TGTGCCAGCAGCTTAGACCGGACAGCCGGTGGAGCTTTCTTT. Protein product: CASSLDRTAGGAFF.

This clone came up a few times. This chain links TRBV25-1 with TRBJ2-3; 7 bases align to TRBD1. The CDR3 is made up of 12 amino acids. Per germline, CDR1 MGHDK and CDR2 SYGVNS. Trimming took 4 bases from V and 5 from J; bases not matched to a gene: 0. The CDR3, as DNA: TGTGCCAGCAGTGGGACAGGAGATACGCAGTATTTT. It encodes CASSGTGDTQYF.

In the case of this clone: The junction departs from the called germline gene at one end, perhaps through a read error. At the DNA level, this CDR3 is encoded by other sequences in the same sample as well. The chain joins TRBV27 to TRBJ2-5, with 7 positions matching TRBD2. The CDR3 extends over 14 amino acids. CDR1 is MNHEY and CDR2 is SMNVEV in the germline V gene (reference sequence). In DNA form, the CDR3 reads TGTGCCAGCAGCCACGGACTTCGGGGGGAGACTCAGTACTTC. This translates into CASSHGLRGETQYF.

This clone was counted only a few times. CDR3 sequence: CASTPGHGWVGGYTF. CDR3 nucleotides: TGTGCCAGCACTCCGGGACACGGGTGGGTAGGAGGCTACACCTTC. The chain joins TRBV6-1 to TRBJ1-2, with D perhaps matching TRBD1 (6 bases). The germline V gene has CDR1 MNHNS and CDR2 SASEGT. This CDR3 is built from 15 residues. Trimming shortened V by 7 bases and J by 8 bases, and 23 bases separated the two germline ends.

A word on this clone: The sample carries other DNA sequences with the same CDR3. V and J are TRBV19 and TRBJ1-4, with D possibly matching TRBD1 (6 bases). From germline, CDR1 is LNHDA and CDR2 SQIVND (reference sequence). Between the trimmed V and J ends, which lost 6 bases and 1 base, there was a span of 12 bases. This CDR3 region has 15 residues. For the CDR3, the DNA is TGTGCCAGTAGCTCTTCGACAGGAACTAATGAAAAACTGTTTTTT. This encodes CASSSSTGTNEKLFF.

The chain uses TRBV6-5 and TRBJ1-1; D might be TRBD1 (6 bases). The CDR3 covers 14 residues. V was pared by 2 bases and J by 6 bases, with 13 bases between. Germline V gene data show CDR1 as MNHEY and CDR2 as SVGAGI. As DNA, the CDR3 is TGTGCCAGCAGTTACCCAGGGGCCGGCGCTGAAGCTTTCTTT. Translating gives CASSYPGAGAEAFF.

J is TRBJ1-3 and V is TRBV5-1; D perhaps matches TRBD1 (6 bases). The CDR3 has 15 amino acids. Trimming stripped 0 bases from V and 2 bases from J, with 9 bases between. The V gene's germline CDR1 is SGHRS and CDR2 YFSETQ. The CDR3 loop is CASSLGGTTGNTIYF. CDR3 coding DNA: TGCGCCAGCAGCTTGGGGGGGACAACTGGAAACACCATATATTTT.

J is TRBJ2-5 and V is TRBV6-6; 11 nucleotides line up with TRBD2. This CDR3 has 16 residues. Germline loops: CDR1 MNHNY, CDR2 SVGAGI (reference sequence). With V trimmed by 0 bases and J by 3 bases, 3 bases remained unmatched. Written as DNA, the CDR3 is TGTGCCAGCAGTTACTCTCCACTAGCGGGGGAAGAGACCCAGTACTTC. Translated: CASSYSPLAGEETQYF.